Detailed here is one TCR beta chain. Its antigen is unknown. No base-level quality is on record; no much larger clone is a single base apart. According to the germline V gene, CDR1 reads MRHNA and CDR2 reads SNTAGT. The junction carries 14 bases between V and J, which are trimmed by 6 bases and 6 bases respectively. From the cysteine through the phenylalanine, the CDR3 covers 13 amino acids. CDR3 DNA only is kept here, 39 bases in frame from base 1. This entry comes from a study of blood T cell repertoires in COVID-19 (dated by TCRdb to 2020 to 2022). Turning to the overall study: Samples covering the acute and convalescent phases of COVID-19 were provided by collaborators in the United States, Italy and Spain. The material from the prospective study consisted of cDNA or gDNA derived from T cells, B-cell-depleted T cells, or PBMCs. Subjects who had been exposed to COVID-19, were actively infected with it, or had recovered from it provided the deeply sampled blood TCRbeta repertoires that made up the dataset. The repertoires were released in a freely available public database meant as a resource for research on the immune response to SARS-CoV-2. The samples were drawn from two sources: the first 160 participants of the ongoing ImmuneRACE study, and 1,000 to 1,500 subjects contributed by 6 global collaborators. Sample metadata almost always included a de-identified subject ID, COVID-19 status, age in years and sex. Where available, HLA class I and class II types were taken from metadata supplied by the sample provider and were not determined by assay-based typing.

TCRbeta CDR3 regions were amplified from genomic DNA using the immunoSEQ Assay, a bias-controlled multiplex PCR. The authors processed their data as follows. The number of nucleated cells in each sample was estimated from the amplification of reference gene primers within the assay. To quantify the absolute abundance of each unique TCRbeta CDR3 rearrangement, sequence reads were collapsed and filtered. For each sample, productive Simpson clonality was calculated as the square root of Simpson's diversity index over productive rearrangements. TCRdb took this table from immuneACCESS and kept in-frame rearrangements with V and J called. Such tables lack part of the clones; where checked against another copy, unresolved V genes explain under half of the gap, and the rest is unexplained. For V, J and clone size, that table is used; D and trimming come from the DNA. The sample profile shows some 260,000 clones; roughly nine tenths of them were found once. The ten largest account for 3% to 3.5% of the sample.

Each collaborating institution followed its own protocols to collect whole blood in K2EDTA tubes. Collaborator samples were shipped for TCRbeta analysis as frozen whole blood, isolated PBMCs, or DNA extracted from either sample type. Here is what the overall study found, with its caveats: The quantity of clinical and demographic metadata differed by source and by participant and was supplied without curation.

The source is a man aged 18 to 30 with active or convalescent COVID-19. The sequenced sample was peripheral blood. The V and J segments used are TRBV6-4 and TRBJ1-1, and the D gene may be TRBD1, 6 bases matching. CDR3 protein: CASRSTGTSEAFF. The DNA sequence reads TGTGCCAGCAGATCGACAGGCACATCTGAAGCTTTCTTT.